Each of the 4 T cell receptor beta chains below was sequenced from the same sample in a study of glioma-infiltrating T cells after dendritic cell vaccination. The time point was: after dendritic cell vaccination, including at tumor progression/relapse. This table comes from immunoSEQ multiplex PCR, and its TCRdb copy is limited to in-frame clones, with some not included. The profile shows about 50,000 clones, 75% to 90% of them singletons. The starting material was blood, obtained after dendritic cell vaccination. These receptors were obtained from a human donor with glioblastoma.

The rearrangement joins TRBV6-1 to TRBJ2-4; 10 bases line up with TRBD1. Germline assignment: CDR1 MNHNS and CDR2 SASEGT. V shed 0 bases, J shed 7 bases, and the junction held 6 bases outside the gene matches. This CDR3 is built from 16 residues. Here the CDR3 reads CASSEATGTGVNIQYF. For the CDR3, the DNA is TGTGCCAGCAGTGAAGCTACCGGGACAGGGGTTAACATTCAGTACTTC.

The chain is built from TRBV30 and TRBJ1-1; D gene ambiguous. This CDR3 contains 14 residues. Trimming left V 2 bases short and J 1 base short, with 11 bases between. Looked up from germline, CDR1 is GTSNPN and CDR2 is SVGIG (reference sequence). In DNA form, the CDR3 reads TGTGCCTGGAGTTCTCCGAGTTGGAACACTGAAGCTTTCTTT. It is translated as CAWSSPSWNTEAFF.

About this clone itself: The junction departs from the called germline gene at one end, perhaps through a read error. Different DNA sequences within this sample yield the same CDR3. CDR3 region: CASSSVGGFYNEQFF. In DNA form, the CDR3 reads TGCGCCAGCAGCTCCGTGGGCGGGTTCTACAATGAGCAGTTCTTC. The J gene is TRBJ2-1, the V gene TRBV7-3; weak D call: TRBD2 (5 bases). The CDR3 has 15 residues. Germline values: CDR1 SGHTA, CDR2 FQGTGA.

This clone appeared once. The chain employs TRBV10-3 and TRBJ2-1; weak D call: TRBD1 (6 bases). This CDR3 comprises 14 residues. CDR1 ENHRY and CDR2 SYGVKD come from the germline V gene. The V end was cut by 3 bases, the J end by 6 bases, with 12 bases between. This CDR3 reads CAISEAQGFNEQFF. The CDR3 nucleotides read TGTGCCATCAGTGAAGCTCAGGGGTTCAATGAGCAGTTCTTC.